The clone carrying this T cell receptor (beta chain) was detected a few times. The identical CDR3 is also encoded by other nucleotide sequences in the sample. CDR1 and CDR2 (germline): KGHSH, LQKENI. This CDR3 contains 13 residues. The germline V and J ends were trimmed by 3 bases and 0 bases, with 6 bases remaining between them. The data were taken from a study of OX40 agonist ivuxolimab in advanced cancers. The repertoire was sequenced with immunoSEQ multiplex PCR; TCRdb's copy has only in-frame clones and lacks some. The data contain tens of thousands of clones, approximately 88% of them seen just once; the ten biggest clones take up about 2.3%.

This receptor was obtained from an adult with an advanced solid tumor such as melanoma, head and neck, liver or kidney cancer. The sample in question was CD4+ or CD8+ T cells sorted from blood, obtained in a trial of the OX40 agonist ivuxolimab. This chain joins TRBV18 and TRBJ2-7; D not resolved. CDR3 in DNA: TGTGCCAGCTCACCCCCAAGCTCCTACGAGCAGTACTTC. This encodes CASSPPSSYEQYF.